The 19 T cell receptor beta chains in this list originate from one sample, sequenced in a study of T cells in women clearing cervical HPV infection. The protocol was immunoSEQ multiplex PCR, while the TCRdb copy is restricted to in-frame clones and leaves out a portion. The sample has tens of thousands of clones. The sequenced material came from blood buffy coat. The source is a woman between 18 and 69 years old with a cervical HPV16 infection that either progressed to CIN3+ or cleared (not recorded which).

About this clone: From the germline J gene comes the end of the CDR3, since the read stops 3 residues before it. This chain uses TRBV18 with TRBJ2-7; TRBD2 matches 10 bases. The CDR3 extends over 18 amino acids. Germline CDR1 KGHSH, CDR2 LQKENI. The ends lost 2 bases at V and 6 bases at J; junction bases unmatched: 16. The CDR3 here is CASSPMAWQSGRAGEQYF. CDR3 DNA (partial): TGTGCCAGCTCACCAATGGCGTGGCAAAGCGGGAGGGCCGGCGAG.

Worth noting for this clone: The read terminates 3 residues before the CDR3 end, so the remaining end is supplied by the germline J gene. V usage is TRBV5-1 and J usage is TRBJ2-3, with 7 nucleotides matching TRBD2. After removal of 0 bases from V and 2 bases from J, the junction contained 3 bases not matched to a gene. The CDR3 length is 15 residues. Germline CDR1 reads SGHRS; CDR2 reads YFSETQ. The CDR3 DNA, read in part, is TGCGCCAGCAGCTTGGTCGCGGGGGACACAGATACG. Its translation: CASSLVAGDTDT. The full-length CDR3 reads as CASSLVAGDTDTQYF.

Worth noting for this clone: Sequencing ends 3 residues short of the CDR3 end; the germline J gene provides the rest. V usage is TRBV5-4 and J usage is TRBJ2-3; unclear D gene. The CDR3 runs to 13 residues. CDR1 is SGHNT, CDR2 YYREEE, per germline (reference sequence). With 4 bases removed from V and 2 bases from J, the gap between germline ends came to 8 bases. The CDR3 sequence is CASSLSYTDTQYF. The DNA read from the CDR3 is TGTGCCAGCAGCCTTTCTTACACAGATACG.

The CDR3 DNA, read in part, is TGTGCCAGCAGCTTATTGGGGACAGAAGAGACC. This codes for CASSLLGTEET. In full, the CDR3 is CASSLLGTEETQYF. This sequence joins TRBV11-2 and TRBJ2-5; 7 positions agree with TRBD1. The missing CDR3 end, 3 residues past where the read stops, is filled in from the germline J gene. With 2 bases clipped from V and 3 bases from J, the junction kept 3 bases outside the gene matches. This CDR3 has 14 amino acids. Per germline, CDR1 SGHAT and CDR2 FQNNGV. Full variable domain (missing parts from reference TRBV11-2 and TRBJ2-5): EAGVAQSPRYKIIEKRQSVAFWCNPISGHATLYWYQQILGQGPKLLIQFQNNGVVDDSQLPKDRFSAERLKGVDSTLKIQPAKLEDSAVYLCASSLLGTEETQYFGPGTRLLVL.

The sequenced CDR3 bases are TGTGCCAGCAGCCTAACGGGGGGGAACACC. Protein product: CASSLTGGNT. Given in full, the CDR3 is CASSLTGGNTIYF. The chain joins TRBV13 to TRBJ1-3, with a weak D call TRBD1 (5 bases). The read gets to within 3 residues of the CDR3 end, and the germline J gene fills in the rest. Between the trimmed V and J ends, which lost 5 bases and 7 bases, there was a span of 12 bases. This CDR3 region has 13 residues. Germline values: CDR1 PRHDT, CDR2 FYEKMQ (reference sequence).

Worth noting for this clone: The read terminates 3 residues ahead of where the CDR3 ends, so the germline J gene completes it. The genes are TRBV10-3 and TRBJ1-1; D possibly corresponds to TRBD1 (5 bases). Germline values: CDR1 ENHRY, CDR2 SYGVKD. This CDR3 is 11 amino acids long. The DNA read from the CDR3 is TGTGCCATCAGCGAAACGTACAGG. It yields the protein CAISETYR. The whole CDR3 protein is CAISETYRAFF.

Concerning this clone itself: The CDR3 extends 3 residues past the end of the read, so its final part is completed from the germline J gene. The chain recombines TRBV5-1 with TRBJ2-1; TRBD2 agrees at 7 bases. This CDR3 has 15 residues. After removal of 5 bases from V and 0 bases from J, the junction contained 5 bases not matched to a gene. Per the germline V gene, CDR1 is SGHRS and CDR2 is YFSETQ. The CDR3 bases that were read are TGCGCCAGCAGTTCCAGCGGGGCCTCCTACAATGAG. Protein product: CASSSSGASYNE. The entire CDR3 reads CASSSSGASYNEQFF.

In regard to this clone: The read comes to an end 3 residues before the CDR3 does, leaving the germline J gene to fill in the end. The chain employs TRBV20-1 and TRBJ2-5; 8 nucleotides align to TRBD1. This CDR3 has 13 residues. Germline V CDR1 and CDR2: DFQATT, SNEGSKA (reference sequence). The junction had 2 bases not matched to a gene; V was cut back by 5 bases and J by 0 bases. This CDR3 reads CSAGTGHQETQYF. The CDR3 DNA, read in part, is TGCAGTGCTGGGACAGGACACCAAGAGACC.

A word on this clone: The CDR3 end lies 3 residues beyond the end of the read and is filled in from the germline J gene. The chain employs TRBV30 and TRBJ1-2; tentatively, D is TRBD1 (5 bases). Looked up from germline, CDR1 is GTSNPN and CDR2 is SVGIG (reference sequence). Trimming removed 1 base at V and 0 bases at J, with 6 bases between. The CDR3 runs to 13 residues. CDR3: CAWSGQPNYGYTF. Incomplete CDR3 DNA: TGTGCCTGGAGTGGACAGCCTAACTATGGC.

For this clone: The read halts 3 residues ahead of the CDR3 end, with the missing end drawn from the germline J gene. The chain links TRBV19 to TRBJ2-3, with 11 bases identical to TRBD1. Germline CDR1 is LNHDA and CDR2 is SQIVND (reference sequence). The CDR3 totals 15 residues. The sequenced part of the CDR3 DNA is TGTGCCAGTAGTGATGGGACAGGGGGACAAGAGACG. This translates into CASSDGTGGQET. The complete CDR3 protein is CASSDGTGGQETQYF.

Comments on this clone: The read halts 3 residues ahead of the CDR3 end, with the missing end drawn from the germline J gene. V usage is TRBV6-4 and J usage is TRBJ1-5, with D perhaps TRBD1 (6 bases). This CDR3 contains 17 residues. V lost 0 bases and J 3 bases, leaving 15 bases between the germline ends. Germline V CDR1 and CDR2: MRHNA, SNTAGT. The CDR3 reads CASSDSGRGDTNQPQHF. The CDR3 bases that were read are TGTGCCAGCAGTGACTCGGGCAGGGGTGACACCAATCAGCCC.

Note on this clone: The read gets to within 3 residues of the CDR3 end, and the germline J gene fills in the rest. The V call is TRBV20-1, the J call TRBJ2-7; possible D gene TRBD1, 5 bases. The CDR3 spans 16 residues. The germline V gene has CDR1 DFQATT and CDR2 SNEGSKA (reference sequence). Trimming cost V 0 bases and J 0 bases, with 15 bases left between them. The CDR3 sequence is CSARDLFRQPSYEQYF. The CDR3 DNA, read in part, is TGCAGTGCTAGAGATCTTTTTAGACAGCCCTCCTACGAG.

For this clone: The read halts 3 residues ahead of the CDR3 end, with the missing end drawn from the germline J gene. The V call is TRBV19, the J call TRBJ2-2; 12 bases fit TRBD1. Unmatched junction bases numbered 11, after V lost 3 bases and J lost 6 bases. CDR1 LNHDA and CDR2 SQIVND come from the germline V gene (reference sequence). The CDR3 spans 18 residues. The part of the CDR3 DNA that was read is TGTGCCAGTAGTATCCCAGGGCAGGGACAGGGGGCTGCCGGGGAG. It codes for CASSIPGQGQGAAGE. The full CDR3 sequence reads CASSIPGQGQGAAGELFF.

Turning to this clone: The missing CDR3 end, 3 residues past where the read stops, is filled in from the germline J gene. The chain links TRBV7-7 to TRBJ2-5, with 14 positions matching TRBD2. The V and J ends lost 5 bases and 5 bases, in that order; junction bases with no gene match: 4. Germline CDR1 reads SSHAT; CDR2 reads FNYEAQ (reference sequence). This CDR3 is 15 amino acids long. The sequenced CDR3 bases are TGTGCCAGCAGCCGGACTAGCGGGAGGATGGAGACC. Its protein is CASSRTSGRMET. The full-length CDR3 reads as CASSRTSGRMETQYF. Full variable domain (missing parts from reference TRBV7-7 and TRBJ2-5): GAGVSQSPRYKVTKRGQDVTLRCDPISSHATLYWYQQALGQGPEFLTYFNYEAQPDKSGLPSDRFSAERPEGSISTLTIQRTEQRDSAMYRCASSRTSGRMETQYFGPGTRLLVL.

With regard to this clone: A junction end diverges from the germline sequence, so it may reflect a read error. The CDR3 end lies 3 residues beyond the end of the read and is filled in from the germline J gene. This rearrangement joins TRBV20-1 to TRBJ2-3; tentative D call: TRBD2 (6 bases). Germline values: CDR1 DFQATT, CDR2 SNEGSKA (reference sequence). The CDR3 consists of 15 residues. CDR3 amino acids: CSARGVAVRSDTQYF. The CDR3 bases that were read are TGCAGTGCGAGAGGGGTAGCGGTGCGTTCAGATACG.

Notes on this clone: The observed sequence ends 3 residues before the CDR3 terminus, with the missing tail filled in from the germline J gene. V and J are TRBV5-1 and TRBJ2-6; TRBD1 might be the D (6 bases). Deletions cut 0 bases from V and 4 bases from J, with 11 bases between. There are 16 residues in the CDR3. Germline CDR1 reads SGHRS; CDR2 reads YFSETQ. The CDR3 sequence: CASSLDGGAGANVLTF. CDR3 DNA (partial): TGCGCCAGCAGCTTGGATGGGGGCGCGGGGGCCAACGTC.

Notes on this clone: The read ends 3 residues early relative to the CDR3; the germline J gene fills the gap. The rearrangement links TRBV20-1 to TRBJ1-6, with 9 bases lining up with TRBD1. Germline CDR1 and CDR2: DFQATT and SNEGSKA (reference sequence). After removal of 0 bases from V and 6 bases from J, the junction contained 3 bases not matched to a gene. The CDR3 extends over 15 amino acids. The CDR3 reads CSARDPTGGNSPLHF. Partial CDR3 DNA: TGCAGTGCTAGAGACCCGACAGGGGGTAATTCACCC.

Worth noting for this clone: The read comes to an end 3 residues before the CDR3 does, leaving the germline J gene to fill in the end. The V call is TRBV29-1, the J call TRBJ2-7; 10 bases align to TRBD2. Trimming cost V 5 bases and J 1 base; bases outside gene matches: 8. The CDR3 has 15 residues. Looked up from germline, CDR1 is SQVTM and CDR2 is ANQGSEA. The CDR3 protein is CSVTPSGSFSYEQYF. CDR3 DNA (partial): TGCAGCGTTACCCCTAGCGGGAGTTTTTCCTACGAG.

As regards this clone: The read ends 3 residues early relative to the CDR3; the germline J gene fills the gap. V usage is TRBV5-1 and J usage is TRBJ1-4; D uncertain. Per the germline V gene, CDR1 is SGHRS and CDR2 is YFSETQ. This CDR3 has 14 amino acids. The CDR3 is CASSPDAPGSPLFF. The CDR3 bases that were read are TGCGCCAGCAGCCCAGACGCGCCAGGCTCACCA. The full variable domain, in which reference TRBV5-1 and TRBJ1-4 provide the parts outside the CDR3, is KAGVTQTPRYLIKTRGQQVTLSCSPISGHRSVSWYQQTPGQGLQFLFEYFSETQRNKGNFPGRFSGRQFSNSRSEMNVSTLELGDSALYLCASSPDAPGSPLFFGSGTQLSVL.